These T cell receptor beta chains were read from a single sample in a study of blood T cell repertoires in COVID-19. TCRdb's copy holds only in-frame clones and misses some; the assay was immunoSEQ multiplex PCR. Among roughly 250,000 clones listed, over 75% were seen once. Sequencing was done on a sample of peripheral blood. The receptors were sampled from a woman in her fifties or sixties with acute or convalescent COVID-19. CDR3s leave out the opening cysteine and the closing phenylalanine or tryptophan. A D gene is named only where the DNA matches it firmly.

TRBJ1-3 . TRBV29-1 SIRVVGNTIY
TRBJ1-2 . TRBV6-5 ASSSDSVNYGYT
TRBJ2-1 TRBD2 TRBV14 ASSPPYSGSKF
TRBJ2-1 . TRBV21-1 ASSKGKQFQYNEQF
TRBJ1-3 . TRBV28 ASSPSGQLSSGNTIY
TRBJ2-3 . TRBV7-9 ASTRGSSTDTQY
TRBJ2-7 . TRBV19 ASSIERQSYEQY
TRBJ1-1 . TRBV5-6 ASSRRGRETEAF
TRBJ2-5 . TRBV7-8 ASSLRGNLETQY
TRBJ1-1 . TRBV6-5 ASSLLRGVNTEAF
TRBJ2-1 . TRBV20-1 SASLGTHNEQF
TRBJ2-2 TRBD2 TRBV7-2 ASSWTSGGPAGELF
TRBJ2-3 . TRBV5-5 ASAPGTDTQY
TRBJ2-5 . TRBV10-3 AISPPPPSGQY
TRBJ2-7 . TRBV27 ASSSRGLTYEQY
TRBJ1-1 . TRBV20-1 SASWGRLNTEAF
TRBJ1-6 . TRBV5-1 ASSLQGLYSPLH
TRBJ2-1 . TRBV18 ASSRQILANEQF
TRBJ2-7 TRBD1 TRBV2 ASSGTGEHEQY
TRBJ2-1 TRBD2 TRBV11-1 ASSLTQAGAYNEQF
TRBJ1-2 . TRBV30 AWTPDSLLEYGYT
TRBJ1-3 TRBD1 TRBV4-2 ASSRLGQGSGNTIY
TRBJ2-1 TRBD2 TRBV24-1 ATSDSLAGGPGEQF
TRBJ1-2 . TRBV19 ASTLPGDRYGYT
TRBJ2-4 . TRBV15 ATSRDSSQNIQY
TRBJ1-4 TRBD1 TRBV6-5 ASRVRGLDEKLF
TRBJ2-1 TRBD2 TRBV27 ASSLSSWTSVHNEQF
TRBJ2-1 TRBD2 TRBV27 ASSLLSPVSGSPYNEQF
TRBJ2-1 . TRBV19 ASSTFWGRGQNEQF
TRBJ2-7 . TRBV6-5 ASRPGTLYSYEQY
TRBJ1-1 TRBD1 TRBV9 ASSVGQGRLTEAF
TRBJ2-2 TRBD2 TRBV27 ASRGLGLAGTGELF
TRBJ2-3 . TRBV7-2 ASSPGADTQY
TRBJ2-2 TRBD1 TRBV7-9 ASSLTPGQGAYTGELF
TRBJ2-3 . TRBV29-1 SAGNQGTDTQY
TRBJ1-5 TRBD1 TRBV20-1 SASVFPQGGDQPQH
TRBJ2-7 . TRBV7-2 ASSLAGQGREQY